This record covers a single T cell receptor beta chain. Antigen unknown. This CDR3 is 15 amino acids long. Per the germline V gene, CDR1 is DFQATT and CDR2 is SNEGSKA (reference sequence). V trimming: 4 bases; J trimming: 6 bases; junction bases outside the gene matches: 8. This entry is derived from a study of blood T cells in healthy people across ages. Study-wide results and limits: Strongly correlated with naive T cell percentage was TCR beta diversity.

Every sample had a minimum of 6.5 million PBMCs isolated. Alongside a J-beta primer mix, a sample-barcoded 5' primer served in a second PCR lasting about 7 to 12 cycles. TCRdb re-analysed the 5' RACE reads in MiXCR, keeping a single row per CDR3 protein. In the table there are roughly 1.5 million distinct CDR3 sequences, less than 45% of which are singletons. Sequences were obtained from blood. The V and J genes are TRBV20-1 and TRBJ2-1; 11 positions agree with TRBD2. This TCR came from a young woman in good health. The CDR3 region has the DNA TGCAGTGCTACTCCTCTTAGCGGGGGGGGCAATGAGCAGTTCTTC. This encodes CSATPLSGGGNEQFF.